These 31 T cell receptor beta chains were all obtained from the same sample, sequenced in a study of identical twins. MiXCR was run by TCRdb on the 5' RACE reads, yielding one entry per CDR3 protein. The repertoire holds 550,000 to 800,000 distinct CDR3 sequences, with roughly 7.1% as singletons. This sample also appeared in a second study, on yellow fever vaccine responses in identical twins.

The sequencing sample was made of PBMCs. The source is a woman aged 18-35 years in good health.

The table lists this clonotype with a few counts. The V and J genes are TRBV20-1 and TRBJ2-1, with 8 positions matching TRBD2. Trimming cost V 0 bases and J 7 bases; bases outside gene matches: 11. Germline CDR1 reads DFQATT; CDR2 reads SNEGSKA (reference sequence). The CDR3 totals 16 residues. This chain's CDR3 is CSARELSGSSRNEQFF. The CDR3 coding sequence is TGCAGTGCTAGAGAATTGAGCGGGAGCTCTAGAAATGAGCAGTTCTTC.

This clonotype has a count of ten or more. CDR3 nucleotide sequence: TGCGCCAGCAGCCAAGAGGGACAGGGCCCCGGGGAGCTGTTTTTT. Protein sequence: CASSQEGQGPGELFF. This chain joins TRBV4-1 and TRBJ2-2, with TRBD1 identical over 9 bases. The CDR3 has 15 residues. Germline CDR1 and CDR2: MGHRA and YSYEKL. V was pared by 0 bases and J by 6 bases, with 2 bases of the junction left unmatched.

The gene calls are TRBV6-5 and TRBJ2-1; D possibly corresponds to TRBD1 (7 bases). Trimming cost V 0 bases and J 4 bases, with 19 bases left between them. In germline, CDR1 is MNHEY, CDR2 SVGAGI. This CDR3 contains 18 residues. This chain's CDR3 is CASSYSKVGGDSYNEQFF. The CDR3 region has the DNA TGTGCCAGCAGTTACTCGAAAGTCGGAGGGGACAGTTACAATGAGCAGTTCTTC.

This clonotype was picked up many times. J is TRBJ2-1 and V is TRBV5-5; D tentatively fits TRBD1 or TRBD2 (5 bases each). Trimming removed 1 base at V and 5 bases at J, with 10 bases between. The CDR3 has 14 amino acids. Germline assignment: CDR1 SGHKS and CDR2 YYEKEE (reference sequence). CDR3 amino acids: CASSLRGANNEQFF. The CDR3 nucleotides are TGTGCCAGCAGCTTGAGAGGGGCAAACAATGAGCAGTTCTTC.

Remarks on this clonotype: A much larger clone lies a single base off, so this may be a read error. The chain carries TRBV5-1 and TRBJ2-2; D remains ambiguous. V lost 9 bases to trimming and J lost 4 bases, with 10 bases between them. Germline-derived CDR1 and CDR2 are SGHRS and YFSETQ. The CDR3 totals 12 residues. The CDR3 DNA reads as TGCGCCAAACTCCTTATCACCGGGGAGCTGTTTTTT. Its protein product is CAKLLITGELFF.

The CDR3 spells CASSRGDGIYEQYF. CDR3 sequence (DNA): TGCGCCAGCAGCAGGGGGGACGGGATTTACGAGCAGTACTTC. This chain links TRBV5-1 with TRBJ2-7; D assignment may be TRBD1 or TRBD2 (6 bases each). Germline V CDR1 and CDR2: SGHRS, YFSETQ. The length of the CDR3 is 14 residues. V dropped 4 bases and J dropped 4 bases, with 15 bases sitting between them.

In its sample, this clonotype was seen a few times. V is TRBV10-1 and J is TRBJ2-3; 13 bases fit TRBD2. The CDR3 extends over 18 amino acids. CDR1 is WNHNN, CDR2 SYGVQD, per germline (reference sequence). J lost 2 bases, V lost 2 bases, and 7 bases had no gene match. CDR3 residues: CASSEPEGTSGTTDTQYF. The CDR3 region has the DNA TGCGCCAGCAGTGAGCCCGAAGGGACTAGCGGGACCACAGATACGCAGTATTTT.

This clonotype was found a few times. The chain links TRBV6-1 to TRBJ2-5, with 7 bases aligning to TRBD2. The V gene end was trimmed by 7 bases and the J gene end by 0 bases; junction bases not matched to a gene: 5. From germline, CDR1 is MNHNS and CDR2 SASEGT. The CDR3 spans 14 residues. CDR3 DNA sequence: TGTGCCAGCAAGGTAGCGGGCAACCAAGAGACCCAGTACTTC. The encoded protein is CASKVAGNQETQYF.

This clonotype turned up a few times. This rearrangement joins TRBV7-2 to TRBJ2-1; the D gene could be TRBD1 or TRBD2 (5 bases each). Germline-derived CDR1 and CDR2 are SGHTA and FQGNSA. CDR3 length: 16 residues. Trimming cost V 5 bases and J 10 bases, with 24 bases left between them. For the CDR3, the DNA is TGTGCCAGCAGCCCGCACGAGGGGTACTCCCATCAGGAGCAGTTCTTC. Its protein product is CASSPHEGYSHQEQFF.

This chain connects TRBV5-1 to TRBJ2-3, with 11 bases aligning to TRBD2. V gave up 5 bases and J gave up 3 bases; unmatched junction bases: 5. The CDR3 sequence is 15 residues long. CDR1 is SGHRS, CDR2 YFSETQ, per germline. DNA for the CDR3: TGCGCCAGCAGAACTAGCGGGAGTGTTACAGATACGCAGTATTTT. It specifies CASRTSGSVTDTQYF.

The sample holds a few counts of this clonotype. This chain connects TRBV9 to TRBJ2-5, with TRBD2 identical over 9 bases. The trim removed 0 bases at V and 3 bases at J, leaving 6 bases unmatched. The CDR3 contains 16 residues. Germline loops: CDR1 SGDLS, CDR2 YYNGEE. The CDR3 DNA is TGTGCCAGCAGCGTAGAACCGAGGACTAGCGAAGAGACCCAGTACTTC. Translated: CASSVEPRTSEETQYF.

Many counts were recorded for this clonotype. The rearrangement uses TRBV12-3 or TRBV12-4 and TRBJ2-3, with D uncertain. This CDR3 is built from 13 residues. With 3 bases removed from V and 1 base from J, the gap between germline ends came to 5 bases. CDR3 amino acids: CASSFYGTDTQYF. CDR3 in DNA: TGTGCCAGCAGTTTTTACGGCACAGATACGCAGTATTTT.

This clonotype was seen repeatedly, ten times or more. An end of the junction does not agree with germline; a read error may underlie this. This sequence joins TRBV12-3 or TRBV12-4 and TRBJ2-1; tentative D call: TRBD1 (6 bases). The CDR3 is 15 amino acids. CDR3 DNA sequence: TGTGCCAGCAGTTTATCGGCAGGGGATAGTAATGGGCAGTTCTTC. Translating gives CASSLSAGDSNGQFF.

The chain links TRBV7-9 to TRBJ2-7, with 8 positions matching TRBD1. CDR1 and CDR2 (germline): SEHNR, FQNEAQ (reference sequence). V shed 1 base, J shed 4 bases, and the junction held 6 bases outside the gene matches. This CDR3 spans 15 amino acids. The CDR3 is CASSLERTGWYEQYF. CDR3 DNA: TGTGCCAGCAGCTTAGAGAGGACAGGGTGGTACGAGCAGTACTTC.

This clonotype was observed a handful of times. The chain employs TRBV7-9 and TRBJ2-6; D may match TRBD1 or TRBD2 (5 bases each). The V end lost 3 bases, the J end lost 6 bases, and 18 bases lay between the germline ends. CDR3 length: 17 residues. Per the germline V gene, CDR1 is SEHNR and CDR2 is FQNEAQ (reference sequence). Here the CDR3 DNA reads TGTGCCAGCAGCTTTCAAGGGACCGACTCTTCGGCCAACGTCCTGACTTTC. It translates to CASSFQGTDSSANVLTF.

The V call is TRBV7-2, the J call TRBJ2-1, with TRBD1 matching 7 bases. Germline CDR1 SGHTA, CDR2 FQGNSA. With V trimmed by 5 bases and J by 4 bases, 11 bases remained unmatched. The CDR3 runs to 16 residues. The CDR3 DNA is TGTGCCAGCAGCGGGCCCCCGGGACAGATATACAATGAGCAGTTCTTC. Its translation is CASSGPPGQIYNEQFF.

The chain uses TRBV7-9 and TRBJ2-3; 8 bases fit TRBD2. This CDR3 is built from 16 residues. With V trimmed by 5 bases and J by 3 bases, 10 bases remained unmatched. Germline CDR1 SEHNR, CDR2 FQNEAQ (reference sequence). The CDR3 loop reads CASSPRGSGVTDTQYF. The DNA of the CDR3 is TGTGCCAGCAGCCCCCGGGGTAGCGGGGTGACAGATACGCAGTATTTT.

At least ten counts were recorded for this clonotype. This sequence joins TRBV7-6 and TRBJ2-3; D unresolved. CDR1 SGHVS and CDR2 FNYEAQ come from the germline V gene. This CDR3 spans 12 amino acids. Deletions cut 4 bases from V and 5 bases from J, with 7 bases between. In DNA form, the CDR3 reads TGTGCCAGCAGCTCCTCGATAGATACGCAGTATTTT. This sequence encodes CASSSSIDTQYF.

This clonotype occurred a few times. The CDR3 protein is CASSLVGWDGTDTQYF. The CDR3 DNA reads TGTGCCAGCAGCTTGGTAGGCTGGGACGGCACAGATACGCAGTATTTT. The chain recombines TRBV5-6 with TRBJ2-3, with D perhaps TRBD1 or TRBD2 (5 bases each). This CDR3 region has 16 residues. V gave up 0 bases and J gave up 1 base, with 12 bases separating them. The germline V gene has CDR1 SGHDT and CDR2 YYEEEE.

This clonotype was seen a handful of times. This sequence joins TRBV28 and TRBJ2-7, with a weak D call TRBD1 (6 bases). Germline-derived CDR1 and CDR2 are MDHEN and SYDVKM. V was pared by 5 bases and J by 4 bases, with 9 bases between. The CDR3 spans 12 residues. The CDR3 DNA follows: TGTGCCAGCAGTAGGGACACTTACGAGCAGTACGTC. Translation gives CASSRDTYEQYV.

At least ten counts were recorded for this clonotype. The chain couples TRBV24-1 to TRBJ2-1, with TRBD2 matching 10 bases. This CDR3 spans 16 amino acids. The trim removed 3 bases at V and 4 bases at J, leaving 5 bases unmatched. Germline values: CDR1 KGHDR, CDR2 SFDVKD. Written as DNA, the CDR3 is TGTGCCACCAGTGATCCCGGACTAGCGGTTTACAATGAGCAGTTCTTC. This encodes CATSDPGLAVYNEQFF.

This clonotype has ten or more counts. The CDR3 DNA follows: TGTGCCATCAAGGCCCTGACTAGCGGGAGCGTGAACACCGGGGAGCTGTTTTTT. Its translation: CAIKALTSGSVNTGELFF. V is TRBV10-3 and J is TRBJ2-2; 12 bases match TRBD2. CDR3 length: 18 amino acids. Germline V gene sequence: CDR1 ENHRY, CDR2 SYGVKD. The junction had 10 bases not matched to a gene; V was cut back by 7 bases and J by 1 base.

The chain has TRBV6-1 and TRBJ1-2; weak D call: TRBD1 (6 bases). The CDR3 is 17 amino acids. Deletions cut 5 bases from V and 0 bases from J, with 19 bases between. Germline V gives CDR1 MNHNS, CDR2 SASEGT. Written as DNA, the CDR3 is TGTGCCAGCAGTCCCTCCTACGGACAGCCTACTAACTATGGCTACACCTTC. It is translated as CASSPSYGQPTNYGYTF.

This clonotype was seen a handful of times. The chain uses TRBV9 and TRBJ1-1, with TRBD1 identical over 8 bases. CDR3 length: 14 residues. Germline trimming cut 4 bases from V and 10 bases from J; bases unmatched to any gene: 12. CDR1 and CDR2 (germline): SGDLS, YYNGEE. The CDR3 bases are TGTGCCAGCAGCCCACCCAGGACCGGGACAGGAGCTTTCTTT. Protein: CASSPPRTGTGAFF. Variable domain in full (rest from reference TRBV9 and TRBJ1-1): DSGVTQTPKHLITATGQRVTLRCSPRSGDLSVYWYQQSLDQGLQFLIQYYNGEERAKGNILERFSAQQFPDLHSELNLSSLELGDSALYFCASSPPRTGTGAFFGQGTRLTVV.

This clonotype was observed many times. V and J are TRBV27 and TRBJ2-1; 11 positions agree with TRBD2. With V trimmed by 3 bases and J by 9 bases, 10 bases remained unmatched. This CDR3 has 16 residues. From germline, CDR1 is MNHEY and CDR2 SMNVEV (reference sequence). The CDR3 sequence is CASSFFTSGSSSEQFF. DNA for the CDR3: TGTGCCAGCAGTTTCTTCACTAGCGGGAGTTCAAGTGAGCAGTTCTTC.

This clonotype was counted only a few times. The CDR3 reads CASSFRQAVDTEAFF. DNA of the CDR3: TGTGCCAGCAGCTTTCGACAGGCGGTGGACACTGAAGCTTTCTTT. The chain recombines TRBV7-4 with TRBJ1-1; D is possibly TRBD1 (6 bases). Germline-derived CDR1 and CDR2 are SGHVT and SQSDAQ. This CDR3 has 15 residues. Trimming shortened V by 3 bases and J by 3 bases, and 14 bases separated the two germline ends.

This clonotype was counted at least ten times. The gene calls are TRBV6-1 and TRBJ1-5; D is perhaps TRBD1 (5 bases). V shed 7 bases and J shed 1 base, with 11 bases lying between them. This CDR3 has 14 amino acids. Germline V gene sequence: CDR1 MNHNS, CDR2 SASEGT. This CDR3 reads CASNFAGSNQPQHF. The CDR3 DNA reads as TGTGCCAGCAACTTCGCAGGGAGCAATCAGCCCCAGCATTTT.

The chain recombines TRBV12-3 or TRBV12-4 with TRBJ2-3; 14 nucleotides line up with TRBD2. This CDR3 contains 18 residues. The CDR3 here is CTCSLGTSGSWSTDTQYF. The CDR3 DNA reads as TGTACCTGCAGTTTGGGGACTAGCGGGAGTTGGAGCACAGATACGCAGTATTTT.

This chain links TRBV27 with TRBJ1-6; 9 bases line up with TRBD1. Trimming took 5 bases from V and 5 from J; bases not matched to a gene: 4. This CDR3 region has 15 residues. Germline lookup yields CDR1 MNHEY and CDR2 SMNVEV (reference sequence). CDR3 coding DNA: TGTGCCAGCAGTACAGGGACAGGGAATAATTCACCCCTCCACTTT. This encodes CASSTGTGNNSPLHF.

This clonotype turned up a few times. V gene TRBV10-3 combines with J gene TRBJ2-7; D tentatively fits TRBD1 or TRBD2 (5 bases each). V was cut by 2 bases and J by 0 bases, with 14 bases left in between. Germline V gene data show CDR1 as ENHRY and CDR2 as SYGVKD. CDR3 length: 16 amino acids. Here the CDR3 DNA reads TGTGCCATCAGTGAGCCGGGATCAGGGAGCTCCTACGAGCAGTACTTC. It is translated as CAISEPGSGSSYEQYF.

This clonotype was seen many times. CDR3: CASSPVAGGYNEQFF. DNA of the CDR3: TGTGCCAGCAGCCCCGTAGCGGGAGGGTATAATGAGCAGTTCTTC. The rearrangement joins TRBV11-2 to TRBJ2-1, with TRBD2 matching 11 bases. Germline trimming cut 5 bases from V and 7 bases from J; bases unmatched to any gene: 7. Germline CDR1 is SGHAT and CDR2 is FQNNGV. This CDR3 has 15 amino acids.